The 11 T cell receptor beta chains reported below all come from one sample, sequenced in a study of T cells in Graves' hyperthyroidism and ophthalmopathy. TCR beta CDR3 regions were amplified from RNA transcripts. Initially, a first-round RT-PCR of the TCR CDR3 employed the HTBI primer set. TCRdb fed the multiplex PCR reads into MiXCR, producing one record per CDR3 protein. This table holds hundreds of thousands of distinct CDR3 sequences, about 45% found once. Sequencing was performed on peripheral blood or thyroid tissue (not recorded which). The receptors shown here come from an adult man with Graves' disease, either hyperthyroidism or ophthalmopathy (not recorded which).

This clonotype was counted at least ten times. V and J are TRBV7-9 and TRBJ1-3, with a weak D call TRBD1 (5 bases). Trimming left V 8 bases short and J 0 bases short, with 20 bases between. Germline CDR1 reads SEHNR; CDR2 reads FQNEAQ (reference sequence). The length of the CDR3 is 17 residues. The CDR3 sequence is CASLHSTDWASGNTIYF. The CDR3 DNA follows: TGTGCCAGCCTGCACTCGACAGATTGGGCCTCTGGAAACACCATATATTTT.

The chain couples TRBV2 to TRBJ2-2; 11 nucleotides match TRBD1. The CDR3 runs to 15 residues. The ends lost 6 bases at V and 4 bases at J; junction bases unmatched: 4. The germline V gene has CDR1 SNHLY and CDR2 FYNNEI. The CDR3 coding sequence is TGTGCCAGCAGCAAGGGACAGGGGGGCACCGGGGAGCTGTTTTTT. It translates to CASSKGQGGTGELFF.

This clonotype occurred a few times. The chain links TRBV20-1 to TRBJ1-3; TRBD1 agrees at 7 bases. The CDR3 contains 13 residues. V was clipped by 5 bases and J by 0 bases; unmatched bases: 1. Germline-derived CDR1 and CDR2 are DFQATT and SNEGSKA (reference sequence). The CDR3 reads CSAGTASGNTIYF. CDR3 in DNA: TGCAGTGCTGGGACAGCCTCTGGAAACACCATATATTTT.

This clonotype appeared a few times. This chain connects TRBV20-1 to TRBJ2-2; 10 bases match TRBD1. Germline values: CDR1 DFQATT, CDR2 SNEGSKA (reference sequence). V lost 0 bases and J lost 5; bases outside the gene matches: 6. This CDR3 has 16 residues. CDR3 amino acids: CSARDGDRGGTGELFF. The CDR3 nucleotides read TGCAGTGCTAGAGATGGGGACAGGGGAGGGACCGGGGAGCTGTTTTTT.

This clonotype was counted only a few times. The rearrangement uses TRBV7-9 and TRBJ1-4, with a possible D match to TRBD1 (5 bases). The germline gives CDR1 SEHNR, CDR2 FQNEAQ (reference sequence). The germline V and J ends were trimmed by 3 bases and 5 bases, with 16 bases remaining between them. This CDR3 has 16 amino acids. The CDR3 region is CASSFHQGPSNEKLFF. The CDR3 DNA is TGTGCCAGCAGCTTCCACCAGGGCCCTTCAAATGAAAAACTGTTTTTT.

CDR3 region: CATSRVGTASGNTIYF. The CDR3 DNA follows: TGTGCCACCAGCAGAGTAGGGACAGCCTCTGGAAACACCATATATTTT. This chain uses TRBV15 with TRBJ1-3; TRBD1 matches 7 bases. Germline trimming cut 1 base from V and 0 bases from J; bases unmatched to any gene: 3. The CDR3 extends over 16 amino acids. From germline, CDR1 is LNHNV and CDR2 YYDKDF (reference sequence).

Concerning this clonotype itself: One end of the junction varies from germline; a read error may be responsible. V usage is TRBV19 and J usage is TRBJ1-4, with no clear D. CDR3 length: 19 amino acids. Per germline, CDR1 LNHDA and CDR2 SQIVND (reference sequence). CDR3 sequence reads: CVSKGTRQYGSPTNEKLFF. As DNA, the CDR3 is TGTGTCAGTAAGGGTACGAGGCAGTATGGAAGTCCAACTAATGAAAAACTGTTTTTT.

In the case of this clonotype: Being one base from a much bigger clone, this may be a read error. The V gene is TRBV29-1, the J gene TRBJ1-1, with 7 bases fitting TRBD1. CDR1 SQVTM and CDR2 ANQGSEA come from the germline V gene. This CDR3 has 12 residues. This CDR3 reads CSVRTGVTETFF. The CDR3, as DNA: TGCAGCGTCCGAACAGGGGTGACTGAAACTTTCTTT.

The chain employs TRBV7-8 and TRBJ1-6; D not resolved. Germline CDR1 is SGHVS and CDR2 is FQNEAQ. The V and J ends lost 1 base and 9 bases respectively, with 10 bases between them. The CDR3 covers 14 residues. CDR3 protein: CASSLDAKGSPLHF. The CDR3 region has the DNA TGTGCCAGCAGCTTAGACGCCAAAGGTTCACCCCTCCACTTT.

This clonotype was found a few times. The chain joins TRBV7-2 to TRBJ1-5; D may be TRBD1 (5 bases). Between the trimmed V and J ends, which lost 2 bases and 3 bases, there was a span of 8 bases. The CDR3 sequence is 14 residues long. From germline, CDR1 is SGHTA and CDR2 FQGNSA. CDR3 in DNA: TGTGCCAGCAGCTTACAGGGCGCCAATCAGCCCCAGCATTTT. Translating gives CASSLQGANQPQHF.

Details on this clonotype: A junction end diverges from the germline sequence, so it may reflect a read error. The rearrangement links TRBV5-5 to TRBJ2-6, with TRBD1 matching 8 bases. Germline V CDR1 and CDR2: SGHKS, YYEKEE (reference sequence). This CDR3 is 16 amino acids long. CDR3 residues: CASTRDRISGANVLTF. The CDR3 nucleotides read TGCGCCAGCACTCGGGACAGGATCTCTGGGGCCAACGTCCTGACTTTC. The full variable domain, with the rest looked up from reference TRBV5-5 and TRBJ2-6, is DAGVTQSPTHLIKTRGQQVTLRCSPISGHKSVSWYQQVLGQGPQFIFQYYEKEERGRGNFPDRFSARQFPNYSSELNVNALLLGDSALYLCASTRDRISGANVLTFGAGSRLTVL.